The entry below describes one T cell receptor (beta chain). Its specificity is unknown. TCRdb fed the 5' RACE reads into MiXCR, producing one record per CDR3 protein. The data contain 400,000 to 500,000 distinct CDR3 sequences, about a sixth of them seen just once; the ten biggest clones take up 20% to 25%. This sample stems from a study of T-cell memory formation after mild COVID-19. Study as a whole: TCR clusters mostly belonged to single donors. Study-wide results and limits: Memory sampled before infection contained some responding clones, suggesting cross-reactive memory joined. Clones shrinking from day 15 to 85 showed even CD4/CD8 mixes; later expanders tilted CD4+. CD4+ contracting clones were found mainly in CM and EM, and CD8+ ones in EMRA.

J was trimmed by 5 bases and V by 6 bases; bases with no gene match: 4. This CDR3 contains 13 residues. V gene TRBV12-3 or TRBV12-4 combines with J gene TRBJ2-4; 7 bases align to TRBD1. This TCR came from a man aged 18 to 29 who had mild COVID-19 (a few samples of this study predate the infection). Cell type and time point are not known. What was sequenced was PBMCs or a T cell subset sorted from them (not recorded which). Here the CDR3 DNA reads TGTGCCAGCAGCCCTGGGACAGAAAACATTCAGTACTTC. Translation: CASSPGTENIQYF.